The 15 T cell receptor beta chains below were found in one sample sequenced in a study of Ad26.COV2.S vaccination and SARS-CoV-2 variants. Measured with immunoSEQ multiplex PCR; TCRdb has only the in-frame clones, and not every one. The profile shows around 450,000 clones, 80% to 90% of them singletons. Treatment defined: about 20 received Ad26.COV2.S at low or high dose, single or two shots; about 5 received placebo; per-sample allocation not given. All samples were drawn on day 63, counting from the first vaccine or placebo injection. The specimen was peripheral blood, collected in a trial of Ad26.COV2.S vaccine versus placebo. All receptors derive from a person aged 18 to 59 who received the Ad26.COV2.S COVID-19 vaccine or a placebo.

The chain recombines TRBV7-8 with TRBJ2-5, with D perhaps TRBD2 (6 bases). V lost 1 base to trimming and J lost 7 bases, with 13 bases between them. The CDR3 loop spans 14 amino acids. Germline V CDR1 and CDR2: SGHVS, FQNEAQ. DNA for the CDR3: TGTGCCAGCAGCTTAGACCGGGACTTAAGGACCCAGTACTTC. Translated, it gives CASSLDRDLRTQYF.

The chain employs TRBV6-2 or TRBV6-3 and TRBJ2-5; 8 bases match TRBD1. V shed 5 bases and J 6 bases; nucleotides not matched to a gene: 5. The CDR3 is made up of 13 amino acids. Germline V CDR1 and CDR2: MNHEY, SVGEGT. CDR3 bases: TGTGCCAGCAGTGTACAGGGGGACCAGACCCAGTACTTC. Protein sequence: CASSVQGDQTQYF.

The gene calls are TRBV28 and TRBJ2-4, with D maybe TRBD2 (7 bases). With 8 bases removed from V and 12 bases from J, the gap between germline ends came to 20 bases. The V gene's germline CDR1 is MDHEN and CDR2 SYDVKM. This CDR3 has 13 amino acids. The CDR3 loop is CASCPLQGLPQYF. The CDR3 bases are TGTGCCAGCTGTCCCTTACAGGGACTACCTCAGTACTTC.

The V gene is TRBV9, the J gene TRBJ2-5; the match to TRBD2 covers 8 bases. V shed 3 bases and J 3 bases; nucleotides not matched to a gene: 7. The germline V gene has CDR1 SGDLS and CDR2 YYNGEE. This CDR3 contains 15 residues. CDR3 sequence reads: CASSDPGTSEETQYF. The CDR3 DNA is TGTGCCAGCAGCGACCCCGGGACTAGTGAAGAGACCCAGTACTTC.

The CDR3 DNA reads as TGTGCCAGCAGCCATCCTGTTGGGGGTTCGGAGACCCAGTACTTC. It is translated as CASSHPVGGSETQYF. This chain joins TRBV7-6 and TRBJ2-5; TRBD1 or TRBD2 may be the D gene (5 bases each). CDR3 length: 15 amino acids. Germline CDR1 SGHVS, CDR2 FNYEAQ. The V gene lost 5 bases and the J gene lost 5 bases, with 18 bases spanning the gap. The whole variable domain, remainder taken from reference TRBV7-6 and TRBJ2-5, is GAGVSQSPRYKVTKRGQDVALRCDPISGHVSLYWYRQALGQGPEFLTYFNYEAQQDKSGLPNDRFSAERPEGSISTLTIQRTEQRDSAMYRCASSHPVGGSETQYFGPGTRLLVL.

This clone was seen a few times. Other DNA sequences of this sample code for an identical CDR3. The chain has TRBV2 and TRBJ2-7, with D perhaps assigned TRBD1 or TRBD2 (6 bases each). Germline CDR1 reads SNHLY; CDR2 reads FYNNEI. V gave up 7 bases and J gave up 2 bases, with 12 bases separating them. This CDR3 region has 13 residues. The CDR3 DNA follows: TGTGCCAGCATCGGGGGCCTCGCCTACGAGCAGTACTTC. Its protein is CASIGGLAYEQYF.

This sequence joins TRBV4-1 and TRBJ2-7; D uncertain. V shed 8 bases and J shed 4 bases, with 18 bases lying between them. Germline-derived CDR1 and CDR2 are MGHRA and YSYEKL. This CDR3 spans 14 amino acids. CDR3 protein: CASPAYPLTYEQYV. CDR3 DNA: TGCGCCAGCCCGGCCTATCCCTTAACTTACGAGCAGTACGTC.

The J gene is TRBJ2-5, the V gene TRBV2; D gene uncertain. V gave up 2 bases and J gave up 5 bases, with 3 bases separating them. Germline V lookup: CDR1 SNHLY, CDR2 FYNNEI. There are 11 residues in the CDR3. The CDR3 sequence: CASSEQETQYF. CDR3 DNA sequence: TGTGCCAGCAGTGAACAGGAGACCCAGTACTTC. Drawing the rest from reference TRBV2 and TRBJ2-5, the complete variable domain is EPEVTQTPSHQVTQMGQEVILRCVPISNHLYFYWYRQILGQKVEFLVSFYNNEISEKSEIFDDQFSVERPDGSNFTLKIRSTKLEDSAMYFCASSEQETQYFGPGTRLLVL.

CDR3 in amino acids: CASSQGATNEKLFF. For the CDR3, the DNA is TGTGCCAGCAGCCAGGGTGCAACTAATGAAAAACTGTTTTTT. The chain combines TRBV9 with TRBJ1-4, with a weak D call TRBD1 (5 bases). This CDR3 is 14 amino acids long. V was pared by 4 bases and J by 0 bases, with 7 bases between. Germline loops: CDR1 SGDLS, CDR2 YYNGEE.

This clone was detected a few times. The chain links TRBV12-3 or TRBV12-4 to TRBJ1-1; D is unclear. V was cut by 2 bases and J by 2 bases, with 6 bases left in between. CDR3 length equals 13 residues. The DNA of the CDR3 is TGTGCCAGCAGTTTACAGGTAAACACTGAAGCTTTCTTT. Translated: CASSLQVNTEAFF.

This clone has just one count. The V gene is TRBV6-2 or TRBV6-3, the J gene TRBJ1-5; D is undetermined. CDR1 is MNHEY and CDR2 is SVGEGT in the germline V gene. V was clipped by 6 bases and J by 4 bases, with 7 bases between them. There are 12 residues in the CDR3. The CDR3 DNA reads TGTGCCAGCAGCGCCCCGAATCAGCCCCAGCATTTT. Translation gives CASSAPNQPQHF.

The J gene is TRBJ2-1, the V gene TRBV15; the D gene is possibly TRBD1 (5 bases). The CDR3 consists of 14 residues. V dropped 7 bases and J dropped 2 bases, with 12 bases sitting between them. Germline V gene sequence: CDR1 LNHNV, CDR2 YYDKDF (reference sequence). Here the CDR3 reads CATTPETAYNEQFF. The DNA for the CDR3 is TGTGCCACCACCCCAGAGACAGCCTACAATGAGCAGTTCTTC.

CDR3 bases: TGCAGCGTTGGGACAACTAACTATGGCTACACCTTC. Residues: CSVGTTNYGYTF. The chain combines TRBV29-1 with TRBJ1-2, with D maybe TRBD1 (5 bases). V lost 4 bases and J 0 bases, leaving 6 bases between the germline ends. The germline CDR1 and CDR2 sequences are SQVTM and ANQGSEA. The CDR3 totals 12 residues.

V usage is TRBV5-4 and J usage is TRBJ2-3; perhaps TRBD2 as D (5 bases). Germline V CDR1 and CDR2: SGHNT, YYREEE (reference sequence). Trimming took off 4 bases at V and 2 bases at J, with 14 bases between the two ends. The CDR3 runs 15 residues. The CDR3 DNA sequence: TGTGCCAGCAGCAAAACTAGTCTCACCACAGATACGCAGTATTTT. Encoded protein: CASSKTSLTTDTQYF. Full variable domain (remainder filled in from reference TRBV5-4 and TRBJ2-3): ETGVTQSPTHLIKTRGQQVTLRCSSQSGHNTVSWYQQALGQGPQFIFQYYREEENGRGNFPPRFSGLQFPNYSSELNVNALELDDSALYLCASSKTSLTTDTQYFGPGTRLTVL.

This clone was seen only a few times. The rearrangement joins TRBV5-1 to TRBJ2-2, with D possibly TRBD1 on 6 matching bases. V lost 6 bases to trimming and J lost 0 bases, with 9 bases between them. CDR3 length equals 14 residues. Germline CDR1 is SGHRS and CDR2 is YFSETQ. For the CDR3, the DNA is TGCGCCAGCACAACAGGGCCGAACACCGGGGAGCTGTTTTTT. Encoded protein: CASTTGPNTGELFF.